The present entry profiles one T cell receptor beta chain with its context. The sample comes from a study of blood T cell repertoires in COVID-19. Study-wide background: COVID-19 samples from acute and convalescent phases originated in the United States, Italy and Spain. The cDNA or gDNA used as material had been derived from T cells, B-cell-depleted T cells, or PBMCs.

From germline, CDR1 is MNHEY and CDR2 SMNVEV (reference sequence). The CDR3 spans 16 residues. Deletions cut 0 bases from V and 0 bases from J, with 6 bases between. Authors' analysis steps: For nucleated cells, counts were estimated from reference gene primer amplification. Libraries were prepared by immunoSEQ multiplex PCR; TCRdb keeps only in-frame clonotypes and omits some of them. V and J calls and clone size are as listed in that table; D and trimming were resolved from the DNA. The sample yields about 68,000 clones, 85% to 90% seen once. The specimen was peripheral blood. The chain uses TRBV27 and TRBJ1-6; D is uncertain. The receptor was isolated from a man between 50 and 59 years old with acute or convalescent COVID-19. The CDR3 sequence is CASSLSESSYNSPLHF. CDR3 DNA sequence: TGTGCCAGCAGTTTATCTGAGAGCTCCTATAATTCACCCCTCCACTTT.